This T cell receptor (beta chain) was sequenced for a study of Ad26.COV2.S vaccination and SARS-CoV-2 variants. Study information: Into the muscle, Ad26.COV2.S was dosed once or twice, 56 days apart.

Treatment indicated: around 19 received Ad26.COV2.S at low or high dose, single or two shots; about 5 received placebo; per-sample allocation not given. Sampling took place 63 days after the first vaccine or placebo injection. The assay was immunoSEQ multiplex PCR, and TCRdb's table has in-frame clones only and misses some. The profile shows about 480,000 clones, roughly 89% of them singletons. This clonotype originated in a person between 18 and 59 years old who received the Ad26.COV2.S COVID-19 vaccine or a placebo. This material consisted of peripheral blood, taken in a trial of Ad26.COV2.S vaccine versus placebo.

CDR3 bases: TGTGCCAGCAGTGAAGCCTCTAGCGGGAGTAAGCAGTACTTC. It codes for CASSEASSGSKQYF. The rearrangement uses TRBV6-1 and TRBJ2-7, with 10 bases lining up with TRBD2. This CDR3 has 14 residues. Germline V lookup: CDR1 MNHNS, CDR2 SASEGT. The trim removed 0 bases at V and 8 bases at J, leaving 4 bases unmatched.